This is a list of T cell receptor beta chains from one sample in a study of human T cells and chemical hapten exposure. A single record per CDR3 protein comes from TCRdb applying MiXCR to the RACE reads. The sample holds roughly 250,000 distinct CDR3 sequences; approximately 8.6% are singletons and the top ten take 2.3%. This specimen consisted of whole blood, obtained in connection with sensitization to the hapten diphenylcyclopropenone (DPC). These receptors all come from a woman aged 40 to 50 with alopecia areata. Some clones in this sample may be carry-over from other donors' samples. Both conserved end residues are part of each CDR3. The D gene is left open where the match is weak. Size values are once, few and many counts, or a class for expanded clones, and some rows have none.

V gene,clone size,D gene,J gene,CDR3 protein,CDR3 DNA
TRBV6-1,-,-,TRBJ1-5,CASSEPLQPQHF,TGTGCCAGCAGTGAGCCACTTCAGCCCCAGCATTTT
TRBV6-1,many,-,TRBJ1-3,CASSEFRGPGPGNTIYF,TGTGCCAGCAGTGAATTCAGGGGACCTGGGCCTGGAAACACCATATATTTT
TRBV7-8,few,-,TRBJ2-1,CASSLLEGGNNEQFF,TGTGCCAGCAGCTTATTGGAAGGGGGGAACAATGAGCAGTTCTTC
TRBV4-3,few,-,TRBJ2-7,CASSPTLAAEGQYF,TGCGCCAGCAGCCCTACCTTAGCGGCGGAGGGGCAGTACTTC
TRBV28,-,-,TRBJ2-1,CASSRLGGPYNEQFF,TGTGCCAGCAGTCGTCTCGGGGGGCCCTACAATGAGCAGTTCTTC
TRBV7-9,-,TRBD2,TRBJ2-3,CASSPPRGGGRALDTDTQYF,TGTGCCAGCAGCCCCCCGAGGGGGGGCGGGAGGGCCCTCGACACAGATACGCAGTATTTT
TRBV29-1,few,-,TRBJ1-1,CSVQGPELTEAFF,TGCAGCGTTCAGGGGCCGGAGTTAACTGAAGCTTTCTTT
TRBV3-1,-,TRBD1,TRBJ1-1,CASSPTGMATEAFF,TGTGCCAGCAGCCCGACAGGGATGGCCACTGAAGCTTTCTTT
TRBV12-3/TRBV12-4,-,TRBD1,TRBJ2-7,CASSLAFGTGYEQYF,TGTGCCAGCAGTTTAGCTTTCGGGACAGGCTACGAGCAGTACTTC
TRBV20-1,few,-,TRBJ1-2,CSAREDFYGYTF,TGCAGTGCTAGAGAGGACTTCTATGGCTACACCTTC
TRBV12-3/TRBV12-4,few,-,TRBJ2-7,CASSLRGGLIYEQYF,TGTGCCAGCAGTTTGAGGGGGGGACTTATCTACGAGCAGTACTTC
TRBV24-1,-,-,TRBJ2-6,CATSGGDYGANVLTF,TGTGCCACCAGTGGGGGGGATTATGGGGCCAACGTCCTGACTTTC
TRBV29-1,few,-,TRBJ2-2,CSVVSISRGRSTGELFF,TGCAGCGTTGTCTCAATCTCTCGAGGGAGGAGCACCGGGGAGCTGTTTTTT
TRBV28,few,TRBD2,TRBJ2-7,CASSPPGGSSYEQYF,TGTGCCAGCAGTCCCCCGGGGGGGTCCTCATACGAGCAGTACTTC
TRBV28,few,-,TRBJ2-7,CASSPEFPSGVSYEQYF,TGTGCCAGCAGTCCCGAATTCCCTTCGGGGGTGTCCTACGAGCAGTACTTC
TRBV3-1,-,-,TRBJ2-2,CASSQRGGPTGELFF,TGTGCCAGCAGCCAACGCGGAGGTCCCACCGGGGAGCTGTTTTTT
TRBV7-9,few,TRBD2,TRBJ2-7,CASSTIPGLAGFYEQYF,TGTGCCAGCAGCACAATCCCGGGACTAGCGGGATTCTACGAGCAGTACTTC
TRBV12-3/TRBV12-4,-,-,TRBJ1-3,CASTTGATSGNTIYF,TGTGCCAGCACAACTGGGGCGACTTCTGGAAACACCATATATTTT
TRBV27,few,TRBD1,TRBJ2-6,CASSLGQGAPGANVLTF,TGTGCCAGCAGTTTGGGACAGGGGGCGCCTGGGGCCAACGTCCTGACTTTC
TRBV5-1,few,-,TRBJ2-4,CASSLVRGNIQYF,TGCGCCAGCAGCTTGGTACGGGGAAACATTCAGTACTTC
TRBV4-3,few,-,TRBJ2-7,CASSPAEAAYEQYF,TGCGCCAGCAGCCCAGCAGAGGCGGCCTACGAGCAGTACTTC
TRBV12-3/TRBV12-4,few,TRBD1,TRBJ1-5,CASTLGLYRGQPQHF,TGTGCCAGCACTCTGGGTCTGTACAGGGGACAGCCCCAGCATTTT
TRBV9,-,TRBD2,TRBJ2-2,CASSVFPSGNTGVLFF,TGTGCCAGCAGCGTATTTCCTAGCGGAAACACCGGGGTGCTGTTTTTT
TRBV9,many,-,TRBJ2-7,CASSVAEAGEQYF,TGTGCCAGCAGCGTAGCCGAAGCTGGCGAGCAGTACTTC
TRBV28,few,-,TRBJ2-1,CASRQGISPYRDNEQFF,TGTGCCAGCAGACAGGGAATCTCCCCCTACCGAGACAATGAGCAGTTCTTC
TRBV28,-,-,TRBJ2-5,CASRVGRETQYF,TGTGCCAGCAGAGTAGGGCGAGAGACCCAGTACTTC
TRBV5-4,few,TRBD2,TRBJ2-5,CASSQTAGAAETQYF,TGTGCCAGCAGCCAAACAGCGGGAGCCGCAGAGACCCAGTACTTC
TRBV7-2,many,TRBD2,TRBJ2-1,CASSPMQAGVYNEQFF,TGTGCCAGCAGCCCTATGCAAGCGGGAGTTTACAATGAGCAGTTCTTC
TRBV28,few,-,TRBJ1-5,CASKGGNQPQHF,TGTGCCAGCAAAGGGGGGAATCAGCCCCAGCATTTT
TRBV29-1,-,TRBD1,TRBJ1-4,CSARTGAGEKLFF,TGCAGCGCCAGGACAGGCGCGGGTGAAAAACTGTTTTTT
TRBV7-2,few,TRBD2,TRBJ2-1,CASSLGLMRGEQFF,TGTGCCAGCAGCTTGGGACTAATGCGGGGTGAGCAGTTCTTC
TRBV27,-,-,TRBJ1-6,CASSLSRLSSDSPLHF,TGTGCCAGCAGTTTATCACGGCTATCGTCGGATTCACCCCTCCACTTT
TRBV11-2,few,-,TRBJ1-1,CASSLTGRGNTEAFF,TGTGCCAGCAGCTTAACGGGTCGAGGGAACACTGAAGCTTTCTTT
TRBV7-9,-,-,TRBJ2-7,CASSPLTTSYEQYF,TGTGCCAGCAGCCCCCTGACAACCTCCTACGAGCAGTACTTC
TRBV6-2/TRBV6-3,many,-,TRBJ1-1,CASRPGRMNTEAFF,TGTGCCAGCAGGCCGGGACGAATGAACACTGAAGCTTTCTTT
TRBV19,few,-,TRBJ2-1,CASSIGQGHDEQFF,TGTGCCAGTAGTATTGGGCAGGGTCACGATGAGCAGTTCTTC
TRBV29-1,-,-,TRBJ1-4,CSTRTGRDEKLFF,TGCAGCACCCGGACTGGACGGGATGAAAAACTGTTTTTT
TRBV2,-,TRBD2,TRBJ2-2,CASGEAGGNTGELFF,TGTGCCAGCGGAGAAGCGGGAGGTAACACCGGGGAGCTGTTTTTT
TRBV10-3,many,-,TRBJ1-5,CASGSGSQSNQPQHF,TGTGCCAGCGGGAGCGGGAGCCAAAGCAATCAGCCCCAGCATTTT
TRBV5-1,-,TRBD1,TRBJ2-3,CASSWDRGRPEDTQYF,TGCGCCAGCAGCTGGGACAGGGGGCGCCCCGAAGATACGCAGTATTTT
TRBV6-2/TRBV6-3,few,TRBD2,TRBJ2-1,CASSYRVAGPNEQFF,TGTGCCAGCAGTTACAGGGTAGCGGGACCCAATGAGCAGTTCTTC
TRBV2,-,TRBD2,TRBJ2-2,CASSGVAGVLTGELFF,TGTGCCAGCAGTGGGGTAGCGGGAGTCCTCACCGGGGAGCTGTTTTTT
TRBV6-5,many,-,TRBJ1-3,CASSRTGTPSGNTIYF,TGTGCCAGCAGCCGAACCGGGACCCCCTCTGGAAACACCATATATTTT
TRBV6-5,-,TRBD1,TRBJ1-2,CASSNRRGRLNINYGYTF,TGTGCCAGCAGTAATCGCAGGGGGAGACTGAATATAAACTATGGCTACACCTTC
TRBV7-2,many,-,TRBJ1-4,CASSLAGPTNEKLFF,TGTGCCAGCAGCTTAGCGGGACCAACTAATGAAAAACTGTTTTTT
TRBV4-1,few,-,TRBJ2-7,CASSQDGARSGAPSYEQYF,TGCGCCAGCAGCCAAGATGGCGCGCGGTCAGGGGCCCCTTCCTACGAGCAGTACTTC
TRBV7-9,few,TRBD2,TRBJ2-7,CASSPLAVEGEQYF,TGTGCCAGCAGCCCACTAGCGGTGGAAGGGGAGCAGTACTTC
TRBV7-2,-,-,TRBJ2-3,CASSFKRAEDTQYF,TGTGCCAGCAGCTTCAAGCGGGCCGAGGATACGCAGTATTTT
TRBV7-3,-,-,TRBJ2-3,CASSLTSGVPDTQYF,TGTGCCAGCAGCTTAACGTCGGGAGTCCCAGATACGCAGTATTTT
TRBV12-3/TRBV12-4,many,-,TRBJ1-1,CASSSRQNTEAFF,TGTGCCAGCAGTTCCCGACAGAACACTGAAGCTTTCTTT
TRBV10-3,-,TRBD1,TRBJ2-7,CAIRGTEFSYEQYF,TGTGCCATCAGGGGGACAGAGTTCTCCTACGAGCAGTACTTC
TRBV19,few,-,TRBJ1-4,CASSIVQEGKLFF,TGTGCCAGTAGTATAGTCCAGGAAGGAAAACTGTTTTTT